The clone carrying this TCR beta chain was picked up one time. 13 Jbeta primers and 60 Vbeta primers were used for the PCR. Generated by immunoSEQ multiplex PCR, the TCRdb table keeps only in-frame clones and is missing some. Of fewer than 110,000 clones in the sample, 75% were seen once. This entry comes from a study of cytomegalovirus exposure and HLA in healthy donors. The germline CDR1 and CDR2 sequences are MNHEY and SVGAGI. V gave up 5 bases and J gave up 1 base, with 5 bases separating them. This CDR3 has 12 amino acids. Sequencing was done on a sample of PBMCs. This TCR was recovered from a man aged 45-65 years in good health and CMV-seronegative. The chain joins TRBV6-5 to TRBJ1-1; D not certain. The CDR3 region is CASSHPNTEAFF. The CDR3 coding sequence is TGTGCCAGCAGTCATCCGAACACTGAAGCTTTCTTT.